This T cell receptor beta chain was documented in a study of Graves' ophthalmopathy and Graves' hyperthyroidism. Study-level points and caveats: Most expanded clonotypes from thyroid (those above 0.001 frequency) were also found in blood.

The study amplified TCR beta CDR3 regions using RNA transcripts. Scientists carried out first-round RT-PCR using HTBI primers and then a second-round multiplex PCR. TCRdb independently ran MiXCR on the multiplex PCR reads; one entry per CDR3 protein. The sample carries about 400,000 distinct CDR3 sequences, about 18% recorded once. For this clonotype: Antigen unknown.

Germline CDR1 reads SGHVS; CDR2 reads FQNEAQ. This CDR3 has 14 residues. The germline V and J ends were trimmed by 5 bases and 1 base, with 11 bases remaining between them. The chain is built from TRBV7-8 and TRBJ2-5; D gene ambiguous. The TCR sequence derives from a young woman with Graves' ophthalmopathy. Sequencing was done on a sample of peripheral blood. CDR3 region: CASSLLNGQETQYF. The CDR3 region has the DNA TGTGCCAGCAGCCTCCTTAACGGCCAAGAGACCCAGTACTTC.